The rows below give T cell receptor beta chains drawn from one sample of a study of blood T cell repertoires in COVID-19. Repertoires were generated with immunoSEQ multiplex PCR, while TCRdb's copy carries only in-frame clones and drops some. The sample holds 65,000 to 90,000 clones, just over 85% seen once. Sequencing input: peripheral blood. Receptor source: a woman over 75 in a cohort sampled during active or convalescent COVID-19. Both conserved end residues are part of each CDR3. Fields, in order: V gene, clone size, D gene, J gene, CDR3 protein, CDR3 DNA. A D gene is named only where the DNA matches it firmly. Size is stated for part of the rows, as once, few or many counts, or as a class when the clone is expanded.

TRBV16,.,TRBD1,TRBJ1-2,CASSPRQGSNYGYTF,TGTGCCAGCAGCCCCCGACAGGGATCTAACTATGGCTACACCTTC
TRBV19,.,TRBD2,TRBJ2-4,CASSPPGLAGPAKNIQYF,TGTGCCAGTAGTCCGCCGGGACTAGCGGGACCAGCCAAAAACATTCAGTACTTC
TRBV9,.,.,TRBJ2-1,CASSDGGLQIGEQFF,TGTGCCAGCAGCGACGGGGGACTCCAGATTGGGGAGCAGTTCTTC
TRBV5-1,once,.,TRBJ1-1,CASSPSRVLAEAFF,TGCGCCAGCAGCCCGAGCAGGGTTTTGGCTGAAGCTTTCTTT
TRBV7-3,.,TRBD1,TRBJ2-6,CASSFTGAGANVLTF,TGTGCCAGCAGCTTCACAGGGGCAGGGGCCAACGTCCTGACTTTC
TRBV2,.,TRBD2,TRBJ2-3,CASNREVIIDTQYF,TGTGCCAGCAACCGGGAGGTGATCATAGATACGCAGTATTTT
TRBV6-5,few,.,TRBJ1-5,CASSDSWNQPQHF,TGTGCCAGCTCGGACAGTTGGAATCAGCCCCAGCATTTT
TRBV5-1,.,.,TRBJ2-2,CASSPNTGMDGELFF,TGCGCCAGCAGCCCAAACACAGGGATGGACGGGGAGCTGTTTTTT
TRBV4-2,.,.,TRBJ2-1,CASSQQRPYNEQFF,TGTGCCAGCAGCCAACAGCGGCCCTACAATGAGCAGTTCTTC
TRBV4-1,.,.,TRBJ2-7,CASSQERVASYEQYF,TGCGCCAGCAGCCAAGAGAGGGTAGCTTCGTACGAGCAGTACTTC
TRBV18,.,TRBD2,TRBJ2-1,CASSPGLAGVSQFF,TGTGCCAGCTCACCGGGACTAGCGGGAGTGTCGCAGTTCTTC
TRBV23-1,.,TRBD1,TRBJ2-2,CASSLRDRDTTGELFF,TGCGCCAGCAGTCTCCGGGACAGGGACACCACCGGGGAGCTGTTTTTT
TRBV3-1/TRBV3-2,once,.,TRBJ2-5,CASSHLGGIGALGTQYF,TGTGCCAGCAGCCACCTGGGCGGGATAGGGGCCCTTGGGACCCAGTACTTC
TRBV6-6,.,.,TRBJ2-5,CASRLTVQETQYF,TGTGCCAGCAGACTGACAGTGCAAGAGACCCAGTACTTC
TRBV5-1,.,.,TRBJ1-2,CASSLNREYGYTF,TGCGCCAGCAGCTTGAACAGGGAGTATGGCTACACCTTC
TRBV7-9,.,.,TRBJ1-1,CASSPPSWGNTEAFF,TGTGCCAGCAGCCCACCTAGCTGGGGGAACACTGAAGCTTTCTTT
TRBV5-6,.,TRBD1,TRBJ1-3,CASSFNRGSSGNTIYF,TGTGCCAGCAGCTTCAACAGGGGGTCCTCTGGAAACACCATATATTTT
TRBV24-1,.,.,TRBJ2-3,CATSDRGGRGATDTQYF,TGTGCCACCAGTGATAGGGGAGGCCGGGGAGCCACAGATACGCAGTATTTT
TRBV6-2/TRBV6-3,.,TRBD2,TRBJ2-1,CASSPGAGGYNEQFF,TGTGCCAGCAGTCCGGGAGCGGGAGGTTACAATGAGCAGTTCTTC
TRBV9,.,.,TRBJ1-6,CASSVEDRDNSPLHF,TGTGCCAGCAGCGTAGAGGACAGAGATAATTCACCCCTCCACTTT
TRBV2,.,TRBD1,TRBJ2-7,CASSEEGTGIYEQYF,TGTGCCAGCAGTGAGGAGGGGACAGGGATCTACGAGCAGTACTTC
TRBV5-6,.,TRBD1,TRBJ1-2,CASSPDRAYGYTF,TGTGCCAGCAGCCCAGACAGGGCGTATGGCTACACCTTC
TRBV28,.,TRBD2,TRBJ2-5,CASSSGTTGLAWQETQYF,TGTGCCAGCAGTTCCGGGACAACCGGACTAGCGTGGCAAGAGACCCAGTACTTC
TRBV6-5,.,TRBD1,TRBJ1-1,CASSRGQGAEAFF,TGTGCCAGCAGCCGAGGACAGGGGGCTGAAGCTTTCTTT